The clone carrying this T cell receptor beta chain was seen a few times. Its specificity is unknown. An Oncomine TCR Beta short-read assay was used to sequence the DNA from cultured CD4+ T cells. TCRdb independently ran MiXCR on the PCR reads; one entry per CDR3 protein. This sample has 13,000 to 15,000 distinct CDR3 sequences, with 52% found just once. The CDR3 runs to 14 residues. Unmatched junction bases numbered 8, after V lost 7 bases and J lost 5 bases. CDR1 is MNHNS, CDR2 SASEGT, per germline. The data derive from a study of vaccination and CD4 T cells after COVID-19. Whole-study findings and limits: Post-vaccination reactive clonotypes (median about 40) did not differ significantly from post-infection (approximately 20). Only post-vaccination samples contained a median approximately 84% of the reactive clones in convalescent patients.

The treatment: roughly 11-day PBMC culture with coronavirus spike peptide pools or control peptides (ViraFEST assay). The TCR sequence derives from a human donor who had recovered from COVID-19. The chain combines TRBV6-1 with TRBJ1-1; 9 bases fit TRBD1. Sequenced material: CD4+ T cells from blood, cultured in vitro. DNA for the CDR3: TGTGCCAGCAAGTCTACAGGGGGCCTTACTGAAGCTTTCTTT. Translation: CASKSTGGLTEAFF.